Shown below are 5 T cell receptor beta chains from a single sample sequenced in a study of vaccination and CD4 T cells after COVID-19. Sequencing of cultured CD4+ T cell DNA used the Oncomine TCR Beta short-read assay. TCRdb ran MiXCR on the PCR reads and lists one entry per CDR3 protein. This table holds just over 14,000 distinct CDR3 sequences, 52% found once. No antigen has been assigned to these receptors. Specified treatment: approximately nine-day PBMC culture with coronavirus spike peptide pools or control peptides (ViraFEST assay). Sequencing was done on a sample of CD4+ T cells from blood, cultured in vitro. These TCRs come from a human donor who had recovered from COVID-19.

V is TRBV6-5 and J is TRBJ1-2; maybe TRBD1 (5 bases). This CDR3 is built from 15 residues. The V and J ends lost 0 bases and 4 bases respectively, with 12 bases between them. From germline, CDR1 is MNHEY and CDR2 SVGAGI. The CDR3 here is CASSYSGGQGYGYTF. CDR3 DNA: TGTGCCAGCAGTTACTCGGGTGGGCAGGGCTATGGCTACACCTTC.

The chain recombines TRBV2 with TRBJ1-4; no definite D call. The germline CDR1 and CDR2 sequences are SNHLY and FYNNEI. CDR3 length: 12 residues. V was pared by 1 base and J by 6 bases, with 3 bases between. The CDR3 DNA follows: TGTGCCAGCAGTGAAGGGGATGAAAAACTGTTTTTT. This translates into CASSEGDEKLFF.

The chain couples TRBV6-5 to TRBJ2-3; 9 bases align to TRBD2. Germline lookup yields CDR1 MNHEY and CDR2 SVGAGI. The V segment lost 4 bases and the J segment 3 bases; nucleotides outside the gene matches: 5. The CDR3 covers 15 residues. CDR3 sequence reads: CASSSIAGVTDTQYF. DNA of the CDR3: TGTGCCAGCAGTTCGATAGCGGGAGTAACAGATACGCAGTATTTT.

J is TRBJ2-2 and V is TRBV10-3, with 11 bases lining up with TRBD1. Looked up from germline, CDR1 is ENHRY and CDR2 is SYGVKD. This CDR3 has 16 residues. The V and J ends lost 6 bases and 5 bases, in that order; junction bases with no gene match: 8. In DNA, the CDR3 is TGTGCCATCAGATGGGACAGGGGGTCGAGGACCGGGGAGCTGTTTTTT. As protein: CAIRWDRGSRTGELFF.

CDR3 loop: CASSVALETGASRPLHF. CDR3 in DNA: TGTGCCAGCAGCGTAGCTCTGGAGACAGGCGCATCGAGACCCCTCCACTTT. This chain joins TRBV9 and TRBJ1-6, with D maybe TRBD1 (6 bases). CDR1 is SGDLS and CDR2 is YYNGEE in the germline V gene. The CDR3 extends over 17 amino acids. Trimming took 0 bases from V and 12 from J, leaving 22 bases between them.